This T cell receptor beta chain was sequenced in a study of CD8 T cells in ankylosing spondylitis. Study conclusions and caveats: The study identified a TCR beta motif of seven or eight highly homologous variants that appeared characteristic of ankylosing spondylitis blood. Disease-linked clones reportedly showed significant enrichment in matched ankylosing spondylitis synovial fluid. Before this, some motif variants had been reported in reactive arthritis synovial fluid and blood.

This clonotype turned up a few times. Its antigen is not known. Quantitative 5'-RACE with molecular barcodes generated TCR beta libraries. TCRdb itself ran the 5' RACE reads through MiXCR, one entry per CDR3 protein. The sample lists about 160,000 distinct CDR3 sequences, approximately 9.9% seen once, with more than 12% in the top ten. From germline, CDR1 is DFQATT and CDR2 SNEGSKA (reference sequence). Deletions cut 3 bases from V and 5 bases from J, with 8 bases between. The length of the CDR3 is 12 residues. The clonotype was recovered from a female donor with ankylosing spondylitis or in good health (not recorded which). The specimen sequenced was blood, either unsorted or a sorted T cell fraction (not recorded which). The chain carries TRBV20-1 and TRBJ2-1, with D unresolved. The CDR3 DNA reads TGCAGTGCTAGGGAGCGTAACAATGAGCAGTTCTTC. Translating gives CSARERNNEQFF.